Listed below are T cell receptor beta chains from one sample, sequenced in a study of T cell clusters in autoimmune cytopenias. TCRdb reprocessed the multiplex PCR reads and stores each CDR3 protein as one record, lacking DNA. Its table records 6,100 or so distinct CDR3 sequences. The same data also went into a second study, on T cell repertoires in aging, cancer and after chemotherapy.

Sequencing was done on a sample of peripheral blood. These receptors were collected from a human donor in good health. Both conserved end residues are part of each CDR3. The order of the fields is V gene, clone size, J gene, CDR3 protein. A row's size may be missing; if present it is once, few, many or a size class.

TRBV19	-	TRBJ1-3	CASSSRGRISGNTIYF
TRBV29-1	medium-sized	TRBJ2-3	CSARGDHTDTQYF
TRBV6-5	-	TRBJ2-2	CASSKTGTFRTGELFF
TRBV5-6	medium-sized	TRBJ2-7	CASSLTGSPYEQYF
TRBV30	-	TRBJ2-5	CAWSVRETQYF
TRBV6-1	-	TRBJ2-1	CASRTSGGDNEQFF
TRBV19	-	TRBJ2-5	CASSPTGGKWETQYF
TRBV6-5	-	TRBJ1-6	CASIPRPYNSPLHF
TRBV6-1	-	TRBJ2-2	CASSGYNANTGELFF
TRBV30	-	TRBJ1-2	CAWSVSSYGYTF
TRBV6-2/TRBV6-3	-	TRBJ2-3	CASSEGRATDTQYF
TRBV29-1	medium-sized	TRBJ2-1	CSVDPHNEQFF
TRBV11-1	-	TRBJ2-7	CASSLEGLAGGRAYEQYF
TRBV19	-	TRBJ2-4	CASSIDVGYIQYF
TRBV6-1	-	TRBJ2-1	CASSVGLAVSYNEQFF
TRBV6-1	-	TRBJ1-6	CASSGQGYESPLHF
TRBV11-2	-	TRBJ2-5	CASSLWFRRGTQYF
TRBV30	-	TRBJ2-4	CAWSDGLAGIGNIQYF
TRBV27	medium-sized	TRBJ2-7	CASSLGYEQYF
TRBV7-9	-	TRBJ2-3	CASSFGQGGDTQYF
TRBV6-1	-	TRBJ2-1	CASSARRLQALNEQFF
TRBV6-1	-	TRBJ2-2	CASSAGTANTGELFF
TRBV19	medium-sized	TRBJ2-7	CASSPGTSGGGDEQYF
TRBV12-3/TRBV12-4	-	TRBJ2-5	CASTLSGGAGETQYF
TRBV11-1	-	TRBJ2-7	CASSTGLAGNYEQYF
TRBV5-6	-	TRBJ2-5	CASSSWDRDTETQYF
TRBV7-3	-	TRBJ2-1	CASSRDPGRGRVQGNEQFF
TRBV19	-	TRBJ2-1	CASSIDRGRTNEQFF
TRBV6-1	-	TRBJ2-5	CASGTGTGIGGQETQYF
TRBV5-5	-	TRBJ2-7	CASSLNGPSSYEQYF
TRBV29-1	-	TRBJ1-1	CSARDSLNTEAFF
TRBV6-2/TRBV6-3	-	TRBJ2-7	CASSHLYEQYF
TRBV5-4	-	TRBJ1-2	CASSFGGAGEAYGYTF
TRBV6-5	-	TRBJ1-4	CASRGRANEKLFF
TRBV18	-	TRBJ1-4	CASSPRTAEKLFF
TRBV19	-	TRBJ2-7	CASSIRDTEQYF
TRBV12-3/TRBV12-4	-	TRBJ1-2	CASSFTTAGYTF
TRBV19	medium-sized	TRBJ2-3	CASSIGAGVGDTQYF
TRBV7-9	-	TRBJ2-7	CASSPGGNSYEQYF
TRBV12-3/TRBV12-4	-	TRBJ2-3	CASSLEDSRTQYF
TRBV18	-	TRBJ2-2	CASSPNSDGELFF
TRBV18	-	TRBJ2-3	CASSPPRGSGDTQYF
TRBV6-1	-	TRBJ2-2	CASIRPGPHTGELFF
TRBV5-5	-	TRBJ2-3	CASSLDGASTDTQYF
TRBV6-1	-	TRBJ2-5	CASSESRAGGTQYF
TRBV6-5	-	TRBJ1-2	CASSLDPLDGYTF
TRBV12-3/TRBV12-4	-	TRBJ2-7	CASRWDRGPYEQYF
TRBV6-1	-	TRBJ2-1	CASRQASSGGAGDNEQFF
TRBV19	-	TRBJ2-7	CASSRRGTTSDEQYF
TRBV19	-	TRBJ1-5	CASSLTGDGNQPQHF
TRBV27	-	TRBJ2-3	CASSPWDRGFDTQYF
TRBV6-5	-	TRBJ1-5	CASSYDRDSNQPQHF
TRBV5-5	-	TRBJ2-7	CASSLGSTSNYEQYF